The T cell receptor (beta chain) under discussion was sequenced for a study of T cell changes during pregnancy in multiple sclerosis. About this clone: At one boundary the junction diverges from the germline segment, which might be a read error.

Profiling relied on immunoSEQ multiplex PCR, and the TCRdb table lists in-frame clones only, not all of them. This sample has tens of thousands of clones, with around 92% found just once. The receptor was derived from a female donor with multiple sclerosis, enrolled in a pregnancy study. The specimen sequenced was peripheral blood.

Here the CDR3 reads CATSRAGGAIRF. The CDR3 DNA reads TGTGCCACCAGCAGAGCGGGGGGCGCGATCCGATTT. The chain is built from TRBV15 and TRBJ1-4; D might be TRBD1 (6 bases). The length of the CDR3 is 12 residues. Germline CDR1 LNHNV, CDR2 YYDKDF (reference sequence). The complete variable domain, with remaining parts taken from reference TRBV15 and TRBJ1-4, reads DAMVIQNPRYQVTQFGKPVTLSCSQTLNHNVMYWYQQKSSQAPKLLFHYYDKDFNNEADTPDNFQSRRPNTSFCFLDIRSPGLGDTAMYLCATSRAGGAIRFGSGTQLSVL.